The 32 T cell receptor beta chains presented below share a single source sample, sequenced in a study of PD-1 blockade in classical Hodgkin lymphoma. Sequencing was performed with immunoSEQ multiplex PCR; in TCRdb, only in-frame clones are kept and a portion is missing. The data contain some 14,000 clones, roughly 84% of them singletons. Time point in this sample: newly diagnosed, previously untreated cHL patient sample. The study purified CD4+ T cells from thawed PBMCs using magnetic negative selection. Sequencing input: CD4+ T cells from blood. The receptors come from a human donor with classical Hodgkin lymphoma.

This chain joins TRBV5-8 and TRBJ2-7; D gene unclear. From germline, CDR1 is SGHTS and CDR2 YDEGEE. V gave up 2 bases and J gave up 4 bases, with 4 bases separating them. This CDR3 is 11 amino acids long. The CDR3 is CASSFRYEQYF. The CDR3 coding sequence is TGTGCCAGCAGCTTTCGTTACGAGCAGTACTTC.

V and J are TRBV6-1 and TRBJ2-1; 7 bases match TRBD1. CDR1 and CDR2 (germline): MNHNS, SASEGT. V shed 6 bases, J shed 5 bases, and the junction held 10 bases outside the gene matches. This CDR3 has 15 amino acids. Here the CDR3 DNA reads TGTGCCAGCAGCCGACCGGGGACAGTTAACAATGAGCAGTTCTTC. This gives the protein CASSRPGTVNNEQFF.

This chain links TRBV5-1 with TRBJ2-7; perhaps D is TRBD1 or TRBD2 (6 bases each). In germline, CDR1 is SGHRS, CDR2 YFSETQ. V was shortened by 0 bases and J by 6 bases, with 19 bases between the two germline ends. This CDR3 region has 16 residues. This CDR3 reads CASSLGDARGVGEQYF. The CDR3 nucleotides read TGCGCCAGCAGCTTGGGGGACGCAAGGGGGGTTGGCGAGCAGTACTTC.

This chain joins TRBV18 and TRBJ2-4; D is perhaps TRBD1 or TRBD2 (5 bases each). The germline V gene encodes CDR1 KGHSH and CDR2 LQKENI. V lost 4 bases and J lost 8, with 15 bases in between. This CDR3 has 14 amino acids. The CDR3 sequence: CASSLRNQGDIQYF. CDR3 in DNA: TGTGCCAGCTCACTTCGAAACCAGGGAGACATTCAGTACTTC.

V is TRBV11-3 and J is TRBJ2-1, with 13 positions matching TRBD2. From germline, CDR1 is SGHNT and CDR2 YENEEA. The CDR3 runs 16 residues. The V gene end was trimmed by 0 bases and the J gene end by 9 bases; junction bases not matched to a gene: 5. CDR3: CASSLELAGGKSEQFF. CDR3 bases: TGTGCCAGCAGCTTAGAACTAGCGGGAGGGAAGAGTGAGCAGTTCTTC.

This sequence joins TRBV27 and TRBJ2-3; TRBD2 agrees at 11 bases. With V trimmed by 3 bases and J by 1 base, 0 bases remained unmatched. From germline, CDR1 is MNHEY and CDR2 SMNVEV (reference sequence). The CDR3 contains 15 residues. Here the CDR3 reads CASSFSGRGTDTQYF. CDR3 coding DNA: TGTGCCAGCAGTTTTAGCGGGAGGGGCACAGATACGCAGTATTTT.

This clone was seen a single time. The gene calls are TRBV21-1 and TRBJ2-5; the table names TRBD2, a call not compared with the DNA. TRBV21-1 is listed as a pseudogene. The CDR3 contains 14 residues. The CDR3 region is CASSRTGDRETQYF. CDR3 DNA sequence: TGTGCCAGCAGCCGGACCGGGGATAGGGAGACCCAGTACTTC.

This chain uses TRBV6-5 with TRBJ2-7, with 8 bases lining up with TRBD2. V lost 4 bases to trimming and J lost 11 bases; unmatched junction nucleotides: 4. The length of the CDR3 is 11 residues. CDR1 and CDR2 (germline): MNHEY, SVGAGI. The CDR3 sequence is CASSSSGRKYF. CDR3 coding DNA: TGTGCCAGCAGTTCGAGCGGGAGAAAGTACTTC.

The rearrangement links TRBV30 to TRBJ2-3; D is ambiguous. The CDR3 sequence is 13 residues long. Germline values: CDR1 GTSNPN, CDR2 SVGIG (reference sequence). Trimming pared 0 bases from V and 11 bases from J, leaving 15 bases between. CDR3 sequence (DNA): TGTGCCTGGAGTGTTTCCGAGGCCGGTATGCAGTATTTT. Protein: CAWSVSEAGMQYF.

The chain combines TRBV6-6 with TRBJ2-5, with 9 bases aligning to TRBD2. TRBJ2-7 explains the end of the DNA better; the J call may be wrong. The CDR3 is made up of 14 amino acids. Germline assignment: CDR1 MNHNY and CDR2 SVGAGI (reference sequence). The CDR3 loop is CASSKGLASYEQYF. The DNA of the CDR3 is TGTGCCAGCAGTAAGGGACTAGCTTCCTACGAGCAGTACTTC.

The chain employs TRBV4-2 and TRBJ2-7; the D is unclear. This CDR3 has 15 residues. V dropped 0 bases and J dropped 4 bases, with 13 bases sitting between them. Germline CDR1 LGHNA, CDR2 YNFKEQ. The CDR3 region is CASSQDGQARYEQYF. CDR3 DNA: TGTGCCAGCAGCCAAGATGGGCAGGCCCGGTACGAGCAGTACTTC.

This clone was detected only once. The rearrangement joins TRBV28 to TRBJ2-4, with D possibly being TRBD2 (6 bases). Trimming left V 8 bases short and J 7 bases short, with 12 bases between. The CDR3 runs 12 residues. CDR1 MDHEN and CDR2 SYDVKM come from the germline V gene. CDR3: CASSQTRNIQYF. The CDR3 nucleotides are TGTGCCAGCTCCCAGACTAGGAACATTCAGTACTTC.

The gene calls are TRBV30 and TRBJ1-1; no clear D gene. Germline V CDR1 and CDR2: GTSNPN, SVGIG (reference sequence). The CDR3 totals 12 residues. With 4 bases removed from V and 4 bases from J, the gap between germline ends came to 10 bases. CDR3 region: CAWKRRVTEAFF. The CDR3 nucleotides read TGTGCCTGGAAGAGGAGGGTCACTGAAGCTTTCTTT.

The genes are TRBV6-5 and TRBJ1-2; no clear D gene. Trimming took 4 bases from V and 7 from J, leaving 16 bases between them. The CDR3 is made up of 14 amino acids. Germline assignment: CDR1 MNHEY and CDR2 SVGAGI. In nucleotides, the CDR3 is TGTGCCAGCAGTTTACTGACCCGGGCGGGTGGCTACACCTTC. Translating gives CASSLLTRAGGYTF.

In regard to this clone: This CDR3 is also generated by other DNA sequences in the sample. This chain joins TRBV5-6 and TRBJ2-7; D unclear. Between the trimmed V and J ends, which lost 4 bases and 3 bases, there was a span of 5 bases. CDR3 length: 11 amino acids. Germline V gene lookup returns CDR1 SGHDT and CDR2 YYEEEE. CDR3 bases: TGTGCCAGCAGCCTTAACTACGAGCAGTACTTC. This sequence encodes CASSLNYEQYF.

The chain carries TRBV27 and TRBJ1-5, with 7 nucleotides matching TRBD1. V gave up 5 bases and J gave up 4 bases; unmatched junction bases: 23. Germline CDR1 MNHEY, CDR2 SMNVEV (reference sequence). The CDR3 totals 20 residues. For the CDR3, the DNA is TGTGCCAGCAGTCAACTACCCCCGGGAGGTGCGGCAGGGGGAAATCAGCCCCAGCATTTT. Translated: CASSQLPPGGAAGGNQPQHF.

This chain joins TRBV11-3 and TRBJ2-3; 7 bases are a match to TRBD1. The V segment lost 5 bases and the J segment 3 bases; nucleotides outside the gene matches: 8. The CDR3 length is 15 residues. Germline V gene data show CDR1 as SGHNT and CDR2 as YENEEA. Written as DNA, the CDR3 is TGTGCCAGCAGCCGACAGGGTATGATGACAGATACGCAGTATTTT. Amino acids: CASSRQGMMTDTQYF.

This clone was seen a single time. The chain recombines TRBV7-2 with TRBJ1-3, with 7 bases fitting TRBD1. The CDR3 is 16 amino acids. V dropped 6 bases and J dropped 0; count of bases not matched to a gene: 8. Germline assignment: CDR1 SGHTA and CDR2 FQGNSA. CDR3 DNA: TGTGCCAGCAGACTTCAGGGGGAGAGCTCTGGAAACACCATATATTTT. Its protein is CASRLQGESSGNTIYF.

The chain recombines TRBV19 with TRBJ1-1, with D possibly TRBD1 on 6 matching bases. Germline CDR1 and CDR2: LNHDA and SQIVND (reference sequence). The ends were cut back, 7 bases at V and 0 bases at J, with 9 bases in the middle. This CDR3 is 13 amino acids long. CDR3 in DNA: TGTGCCAGTAATCAGGGGTTGAACACTGAAGCTTTCTTT. As protein: CASNQGLNTEAFF.

The rearrangement joins TRBV27 to TRBJ1-1, with 11 nucleotides matching TRBD1. Germline V gives CDR1 MNHEY, CDR2 SMNVEV (reference sequence). The CDR3 length is 15 residues. V was clipped by 4 bases and J by 4 bases; unmatched bases: 5. The CDR3 reads CASSSRDRGITEAFF. The DNA for the CDR3 is TGTGCCAGCAGTTCCCGGGACAGGGGGATCACTGAAGCTTTCTTT.

This sequence joins TRBV7-2 and TRBJ2-3, with 7 positions matching TRBD2. The CDR3 length is 15 residues. CDR1 SGHTA and CDR2 FQGNSA come from the germline V gene. The V segment lost 1 base and the J segment 5 bases; nucleotides outside the gene matches: 6. Here the CDR3 DNA reads TGTGCCAGCAGCTTAGAAGCGGGGAGGCGAGATACGCAGTATTTT. Protein sequence: CASSLEAGRRDTQYF.

This clone has just one count. The V and J genes are TRBV10-2 and TRBJ2-7; 10 bases align to TRBD1. CDR3 length: 15 amino acids. The J segment lost 3 bases and the V segment lost 6 bases, leaving 8 bases of the junction unmatched. Germline values: CDR1 WSHSY, CDR2 SAAADI. CDR3 nucleotides: TGCGCCAGCAGAATCAGGACAGGGGGAATCTACGAGCAGTACTTC. This gives the protein CASRIRTGGIYEQYF.

The V call is TRBV25-1, the J call TRBJ2-7; D gene ambiguous. V gave up 7 bases and J gave up 6 bases, with 10 bases separating them. This CDR3 contains 11 residues. Per germline, CDR1 MGHDK and CDR2 SYGVNS. CDR3 DNA sequence: TGTGCCAGCACAGTAGGGCTCGAGCAGTACTTC. Its translation: CASTVGLEQYF.

The genes are TRBV4-1 and TRBJ1-5; tentative D call: TRBD1 (6 bases). This CDR3 comprises 15 residues. The germline V gene has CDR1 MGHRA and CDR2 YSYEKL. Trimming left V 0 bases short and J 6 bases short, with 12 bases between. DNA for the CDR3: TGCGCCAGCAGCCAAGAAGCAGGGGCGGGTCAGCCCCAGCATTTT. Protein sequence: CASSQEAGAGQPQHF.

The chain carries TRBV18 and TRBJ2-1, with 8 positions matching TRBD2. Trimming cost V 5 bases and J 7 bases; bases outside gene matches: 10. This CDR3 has 15 amino acids. Germline V gives CDR1 KGHSH, CDR2 LQKENI. The CDR3 loop reads CASSSRAGEGNEQFF. The DNA of the CDR3 is TGTGCCAGCTCAAGCCGAGCGGGAGAGGGGAATGAGCAGTTCTTC.

This clone showed up just once. The CDR3 protein is CASSPSGGGGEKLFF. The DNA for the CDR3 is TGTGCCAGCAGCCCCTCCGGAGGCGGAGGTGAAAAACTGTTTTTT. This chain links TRBV7-6 with TRBJ1-4; D ambiguous. The V end was cut by 5 bases, the J end by 7 bases, with 17 bases between. Germline values: CDR1 SGHVS, CDR2 FNYEAQ. CDR3 length: 15 amino acids.

V and J are TRBV5-1 and TRBJ1-4; D ambiguous. Germline V gene lookup returns CDR1 SGHRS and CDR2 YFSETQ. The CDR3 is made up of 14 amino acids. V was pared by 5 bases and J by 5 bases, with 13 bases between. DNA for the CDR3: TGCGCCAGCAGTACAGCTTCTTACAATGAAAAACTGTTTTTT. Residues: CASSTASYNEKLFF.

This chain joins TRBV28 and TRBJ2-1; the match to TRBD2 covers 10 bases. The CDR3 consists of 15 residues. Germline V gene data show CDR1 as MDHEN and CDR2 as SYDVKM. The trim removed 6 bases at V and 1 base at J, leaving 3 bases unmatched. For the CDR3, the DNA is TGTGCCAGCAGCCCACTAGCGGGATCCTACAATGAGCAGTTCTTC. This sequence encodes CASSPLAGSYNEQFF.

This clone appeared a few times. The chain carries TRBV4-3 and TRBJ2-2; TRBD1 matches at 10 bases. Losses at the gene ends were 2 bases for V and 6 bases for J; bases not matched to a gene: 9. The CDR3 is made up of 17 amino acids. Germline V gene lookup returns CDR1 LGHNA and CDR2 YSLEER. This chain's CDR3 is CASSQSVWDRGSGELFF. As DNA, the CDR3 is TGCGCCAGCAGCCAATCAGTCTGGGACAGGGGTTCCGGGGAGCTGTTTTTT.

This chain connects TRBV30 to TRBJ2-6; no definite D call. V was trimmed by 3 bases and J by 2 bases, leaving 14 bases between them. The CDR3 runs to 16 residues. Per the germline V gene, CDR1 is GTSNPN and CDR2 is SVGIG (reference sequence). CDR3 nucleotides: TGTGCCTGGAGCCCGTATGGGCGAACTGGGGCCAACGTCCTGACTTTC. Translation: CAWSPYGRTGANVLTF.

This clone was detected only a few times. The rearrangement joins TRBV4-1 to TRBJ2-1; weak D call: TRBD2 (5 bases). Germline V CDR1 and CDR2: MGHRA, YSYEKL. V lost 1 base to trimming and J lost 5 bases, with 21 bases between them. The CDR3 spans 18 residues. The DNA of the CDR3 is TGCGCCAGCAGCCAAGTCGATCTCGGGTTCGGGCGGGACAATGAGCAGTTCTTC. It specifies CASSQVDLGFGRDNEQFF.

CDR3: CASSSQQGGEQYF. The CDR3 DNA is TGCGCCAGCAGCTCGCAACAGGGTGGCGAGCAGTACTTC. The V call is TRBV5-1, the J call TRBJ2-7, with D tentatively TRBD1 (6 bases). Trimming removed 3 bases from V and 6 bases from J, with 13 bases in between. Per germline, CDR1 SGHRS and CDR2 YFSETQ. The CDR3 spans 13 residues.